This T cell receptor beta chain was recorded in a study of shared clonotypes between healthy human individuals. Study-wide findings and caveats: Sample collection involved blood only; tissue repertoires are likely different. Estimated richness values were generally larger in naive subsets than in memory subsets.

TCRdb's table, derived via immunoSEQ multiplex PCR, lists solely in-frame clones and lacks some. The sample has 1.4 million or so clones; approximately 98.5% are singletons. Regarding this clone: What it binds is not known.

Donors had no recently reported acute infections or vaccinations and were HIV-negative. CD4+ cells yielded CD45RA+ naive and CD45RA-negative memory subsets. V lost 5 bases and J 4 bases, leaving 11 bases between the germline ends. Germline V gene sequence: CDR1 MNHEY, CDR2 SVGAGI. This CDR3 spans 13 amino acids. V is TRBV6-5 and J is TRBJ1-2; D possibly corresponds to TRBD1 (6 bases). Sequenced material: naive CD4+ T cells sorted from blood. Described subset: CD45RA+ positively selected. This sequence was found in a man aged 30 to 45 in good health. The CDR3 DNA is TGTGCCAGCAGTCAACAGGGAACCTATGGCTACACCTTC. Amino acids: CASSQQGTYGYTF.